Following are 25 T cell receptor beta chains from one sample sequenced in a study of identical twins. TCRdb processed the 5' RACE reads anew with MiXCR; each CDR3 protein has one entry. The sample yields around 650,000 distinct CDR3 sequences, roughly 6.6% seen once. This sample was shared with a second study, whose subject was yellow fever vaccine responses in identical twins.

Sample: PBMCs. These receptors were obtained from a woman younger than 30 in good health.

The gene calls are TRBV5-1 and TRBJ2-1; 13 positions agree with TRBD2. The J segment lost 8 bases and the V segment lost 2 bases, leaving 7 bases of the junction unmatched. CDR3 size: 16 residues. CDR1 and CDR2 (germline): SGHRS, YFSETQ. The CDR3 protein is CASSFGGTSGNYEQFF. CDR3 DNA sequence: TGCGCCAGCAGCTTCGGGGGGACTAGCGGGAATTATGAGCAGTTCTTC.

The rearrangement joins TRBV6-1 to TRBJ1-2; D unresolved. The V gene lost 6 bases and the J gene lost 6 bases, with 14 bases spanning the gap. The germline gives CDR1 MNHNS, CDR2 SASEGT. The CDR3 loop spans 13 amino acids. The CDR3 spells CASRFTQENGYTF. The CDR3 DNA follows: TGTGCCAGCAGGTTCACCCAGGAAAATGGCTACACCTTC.

At least ten counts were recorded for this clonotype. This chain links TRBV28 with TRBJ2-2; 12 bases are a match to TRBD2. Trimming took 2 bases from V and 3 from J; bases not matched to a gene: 4. CDR1 is MDHEN, CDR2 SYDVKM, per germline. CDR3 length: 17 residues. The CDR3 protein is CASSLLAGGRYTGELFF. The CDR3 bases are TGTGCCAGCAGTTTACTAGCGGGAGGGAGGTACACCGGGGAGCTGTTTTTT.

This clonotype came up many times. V gene TRBV3-1 combines with J gene TRBJ2-1; 14 bases fit TRBD2. The CDR3 extends over 17 amino acids. Trimming cost V 3 bases and J 7 bases; bases outside gene matches: 8. Germline V gives CDR1 LGHDT, CDR2 YNNKEL (reference sequence). CDR3 sequence: CASSHLGLAGAGNEQFF. CDR3 DNA sequence: TGTGCCAGCAGCCACCTGGGACTAGCGGGAGCTGGGAATGAGCAGTTCTTC.

This clonotype was observed a handful of times. This chain uses TRBV20-1 with TRBJ2-7, with D possibly TRBD1 on 7 matching bases. CDR1 DFQATT and CDR2 SNEGSKA come from the germline V gene (reference sequence). Trimming removed 8 bases from V and 1 base from J, with 15 bases in between. The CDR3 is 13 residues long. CDR3 DNA: TGCAGTCCGTCAGGGGGGTTTTCCTACGAGCAGTACGTC. This sequence encodes CSPSGGFSYEQYV.

The CDR3 DNA reads as TGTGCCACCTACTATGGGCGGGATCGAGACGAGCAGTACTTC. Residues: CATYYGRDRDEQYF. The chain combines TRBV6-2 or TRBV6-3 with TRBJ2-7, with D maybe TRBD2 (6 bases). The germline gives CDR1 MNHEY, CDR2 SVGEGT. The CDR3 covers 14 residues. The V end was cut by 10 bases, the J end by 5 bases, with 21 bases between.

This clonotype was recorded at least ten times. The chain links TRBV7-9 to TRBJ2-1, with 10 nucleotides matching TRBD2. Germline assignment: CDR1 SEHNR and CDR2 FQNEAQ (reference sequence). V shed 5 bases and J 2 bases; nucleotides not matched to a gene: 9. The CDR3 extends over 17 amino acids. CDR3 nucleotides: TGTGCCAGCAGCCATCCCCGGACTAGCGGTACCTACAATGAGCAGTTCTTC. This codes for CASSHPRTSGTYNEQFF.

This clonotype was detected only a few times. The chain employs TRBV4-1 and TRBJ1-4, with a possible D match to TRBD1 (5 bases). The CDR3 runs 16 residues. Germline V gene sequence: CDR1 MGHRA, CDR2 YSYEKL. Trimming took 3 bases from V and 5 from J, leaving 16 bases between them. DNA of the CDR3: TGCGCCAGCAGCCAGGCGTACGACAGTTACAATGAAAAACTGTTTTTT. Amino acids: CASSQAYDSYNEKLFF.

The chain carries TRBV12-3 or TRBV12-4 and TRBJ1-5; D may be TRBD1 (5 bases). The V and J ends lost 3 bases and 6 bases respectively, with 15 bases between them. The CDR3 is 15 amino acids. CDR3 in DNA: TGTGCCAGCAGTTTGGAGGGGACTATAGGTCAGCCCCAGCATTTT. Its protein product is CASSLEGTIGQPQHF.

This clonotype has only a few counts. This sequence joins TRBV4-1 and TRBJ2-7; 9 bases align to TRBD1. The trim removed 5 bases at V and 2 bases at J, leaving 7 bases unmatched. Germline assignment: CDR1 MGHRA and CDR2 YSYEKL. This CDR3 contains 15 residues. As DNA, the CDR3 is TGCGCCAGCAGCATCTCAGGACAGGGGCCCTACGAGCAGTACTTC. Residues: CASSISGQGPYEQYF.

This clonotype showed up many times. This sequence joins TRBV12-3 or TRBV12-4 and TRBJ2-2; perhaps TRBD1 as D (6 bases). CDR3 length equals 15 residues. Trimming took 6 bases from V and 4 from J, leaving 15 bases between them. The CDR3 DNA reads TGTGCCAGCAGCCGGGACATCCCGGGCACCGGGGAGCTGTTTTTT. Translating it yields CASSRDIPGTGELFF.

This clonotype was recorded a few times. The J gene is TRBJ2-5, the V gene TRBV5-1, with D perhaps TRBD2 (6 bases). This CDR3 spans 16 amino acids. The germline V and J ends were trimmed by 4 bases and 2 bases, with 18 bases remaining between them. Germline assignment: CDR1 SGHRS and CDR2 YFSETQ. The CDR3 reads CASSLGGSGGQETQYF. CDR3 nucleotide sequence: TGCGCCAGCAGCCTGGGCGGTAGCGGAGGGCAAGAGACCCAGTACTTC.

This clonotype was found a few times. This chain links TRBV6-1 with TRBJ2-6, with TRBD1 identical over 7 bases. The ends lost 6 bases at V and 7 bases at J; junction bases unmatched: 12. The germline CDR1 and CDR2 sequences are MNHNS and SASEGT. The CDR3 sequence is 16 residues long. CDR3: CASRPRQGIVANVLTF. The DNA of the CDR3 is TGTGCCAGCAGACCCCGACAGGGAATAGTAGCCAACGTCCTGACTTTC.

This clonotype was seen only a few times. The J gene is TRBJ2-5, the V gene TRBV6-1, with D possibly TRBD1 on 5 matching bases. Germline CDR1 MNHNS, CDR2 SASEGT. V dropped 6 bases and J dropped 4 bases, with 15 bases sitting between them. There are 14 residues in the CDR3. The CDR3 DNA reads TGTGCCAGCAGACGACAGCGTATGGGAGAGACCCAGTACTTC. Amino acid sequence: CASRRQRMGETQYF.

To note about this clonotype: A read error may produce the germline difference seen at one junction end. The CDR3, as DNA: TGTGCCAGCAGATTAGACGGGACCTCTGGAAACACCATATATTTT. Its translation: CASRLDGTSGNTIYF. V gene TRBV7-9 combines with J gene TRBJ1-3; possible D gene TRBD1, 5 bases. The CDR3 has 15 residues. In germline, CDR1 is SEHNR, CDR2 FQNEAQ (reference sequence).

This clonotype was seen a handful of times. J is TRBJ2-1 and V is TRBV5-6, with TRBD2 identical over 7 bases. J lost 9 bases, V lost 6 bases, and 6 bases had no gene match. Germline V lookup: CDR1 SGHDT, CDR2 YYEEEE. This CDR3 is 12 amino acids long. The CDR3 DNA reads TGTGCCAGCAACCCCACGGGAGGTGAGCAGTTCTTC. Translation gives CASNPTGGEQFF. Full variable domain (remainder filled in from reference TRBV5-6 and TRBJ2-1): DAGVTQSPTHLIKTRGQQVTLRCSPKSGHDTVSWYQQALGQGPQFIFQYYEEEERQRGNFPDRFSGHQFPNYSSELNVNALLLGDSALYLCASNPTGGEQFFGPGTRLTVL.

The CDR3 spells CATSPGLAGGARSYEQYF. The CDR3 nucleotides read TGTGCCACCAGCCCGGGACTAGCGGGAGGGGCTCGATCCTACGAGCAGTACTTC. J is TRBJ2-7 and V is TRBV24-1; TRBD2 matches 16 bases. Trimming cost V 7 bases and J 1 base; bases outside gene matches: 9. Germline V gene lookup returns CDR1 KGHDR and CDR2 SFDVKD. There are 18 residues in the CDR3.

Only a few counts were recorded for this clonotype. V is TRBV7-9 and J is TRBJ2-1; 10 bases fit TRBD2. Trimming cost V 4 bases and J 7 bases; bases outside gene matches: 7. This CDR3 contains 15 residues. Per germline, CDR1 SEHNR and CDR2 FQNEAQ (reference sequence). CDR3 sequence (DNA): TGTGCCAGCAGCTCAGCGGGGGGGCCGAGAAATGAGCAGTTCTTC. Protein: CASSSAGGPRNEQFF.

This clonotype showed up many times. The CDR3 DNA follows: TGTGCCAGCTCGGCCACGACAGGGAATGAAAAACTGTTTTTT. The encoded protein is CASSATTGNEKLFF. The V and J genes are TRBV18 and TRBJ1-4; 7 bases fit TRBD1. This CDR3 has 14 amino acids. CDR1 is KGHSH and CDR2 is LQKENI in the germline V gene. The junction had 6 bases not matched to a gene; V was cut back by 6 bases and J by 5 bases.

This clonotype came up a few times. This sequence joins TRBV3-1 and TRBJ2-4; D unresolved. V was pared by 0 bases and J by 0 bases, with 6 bases between. CDR1 and CDR2 from the germline V gene are LGHDT and YNNKEL (reference sequence). The CDR3 spans 15 residues. The CDR3 sequence: CASSQEWLAKNIQYF. The CDR3 DNA sequence: TGTGCCAGCAGCCAAGAATGGCTAGCCAAAAACATTCAGTACTTC. The complete variable domain, with remaining parts taken from reference TRBV3-1 and TRBJ2-4, reads DTAVSQTPKYLVTQMGNDKSIKCEQNLGHDTMYWYKQDSKKFLKIMFSYNNKELIINETVPNRFSPKSPDKAHLNLHINSLELGDSAVYFCASSQEWLAKNIQYFGAGTRLSVL.

This clonotype was counted many times. The chain combines TRBV12-3 or TRBV12-4 with TRBJ1-5; D not resolved. Trimming shortened V by 6 bases and J by 2 bases, and 11 bases separated the two germline ends. This CDR3 spans 14 amino acids. This CDR3 reads CASRRSAGNQPQHF. The CDR3 DNA follows: TGTGCCAGCAGGAGATCCGCTGGCAATCAGCCCCAGCATTTT.

There are a few counts of this clonotype. The J gene is TRBJ1-1, the V gene TRBV10-3; TRBD1 matches 7 bases. The J segment lost 7 bases and the V segment lost 6 bases, leaving 11 bases of the junction unmatched. The CDR3 length is 14 residues. Germline CDR1 and CDR2: ENHRY and SYGVKD. In nucleotides, the CDR3 is TGTGCCATCAGCCGACAGGGCACGAATCATGAAGCTTTCTTT. It specifies CAISRQGTNHEAFF.

The V and J genes are TRBV27 and TRBJ2-3; D gene uncertain. CDR3 length: 12 residues. Germline V lookup: CDR1 MNHEY, CDR2 SMNVEV (reference sequence). V lost 7 bases and J lost 4, with 9 bases in between. As DNA, the CDR3 is TGTGCCAGCACTTCTCGGGCAGATACGCAGTATTTT. It translates to CASTSRADTQYF.

This sequence joins TRBV29-1 and TRBJ2-2, with 7 bases aligning to TRBD1. CDR1 is SQVTM and CDR2 is ANQGSEA in the germline V gene. J was trimmed by 5 bases and V by 7 bases; bases with no gene match: 19. This CDR3 is built from 17 residues. CDR3 in amino acids: CSALLALGDRKTGELFF. For the CDR3, the DNA is TGCAGCGCCCTGTTGGCCCTCGGGGACAGAAAGACCGGGGAGCTGTTTTTT.

This clonotype has more than one count but fewer than ten. The chain joins TRBV19 to TRBJ2-6; possibly TRBD1 or TRBD2 for D (5 bases each). The CDR3 has 15 residues. The germline V and J ends were trimmed by 5 bases and 0 bases, with 8 bases remaining between them. The V gene's germline CDR1 is LNHDA and CDR2 SQIVND (reference sequence). CDR3: CASSHGTSGANVLTF. The CDR3 DNA follows: TGTGCCAGTAGTCATGGGACCTCTGGGGCCAACGTCCTGACTTTC.